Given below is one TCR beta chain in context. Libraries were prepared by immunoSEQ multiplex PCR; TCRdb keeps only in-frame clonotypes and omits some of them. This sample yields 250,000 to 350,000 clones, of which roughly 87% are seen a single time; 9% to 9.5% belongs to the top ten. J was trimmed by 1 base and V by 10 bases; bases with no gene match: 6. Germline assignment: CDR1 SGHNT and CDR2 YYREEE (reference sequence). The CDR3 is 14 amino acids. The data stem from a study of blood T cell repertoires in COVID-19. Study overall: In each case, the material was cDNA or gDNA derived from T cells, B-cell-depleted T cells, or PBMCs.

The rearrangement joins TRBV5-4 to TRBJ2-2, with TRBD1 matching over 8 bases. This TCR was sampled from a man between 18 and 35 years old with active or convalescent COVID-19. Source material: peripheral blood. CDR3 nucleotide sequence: TGTGCCGGAGCCGGGACAGGGAACACCGGGGAGCTGTTTTTT. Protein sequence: CAGAGTGNTGELFF. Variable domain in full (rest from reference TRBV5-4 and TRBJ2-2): ETGVTQSPTHLIKTRGQQVTLRCSSQSGHNTVSWYQQALGQGPQFIFQYYREEENGRGNFPPRFSGLQFPNYSSELNVNALELDDSALYLCAGAGTGNTGELFFGEGSRLTVL.